A selection of T cell receptor beta chains follows, all from one sample in a study of regulatory T cells in long-lasting Graves disease. TCRdb reprocessed the multiplex PCR reads via MiXCR and lists one record per CDR3 protein. The sample carries 650,000 to 700,000 distinct CDR3 sequences, approximately 29% recorded once. Here the sequenced sample was peripheral blood mononuclear cells (PBMCs), taken when the disease was refractory, from a patient treated with antithyroid drugs. The receptors here all came from a female donor with Graves disease. Both conserved end residues are part of each CDR3. A D gene is named only where the DNA matches it firmly. For some rows the clone size is stated as once, few or many, or as a class when expanded; others skip it.

>TRBJ2-7|NA|once|TRBV14
TGTGCCAGCAGCCAGCGGGGCGGGCAGTACTTC
CASSQRGGQYF
>TRBJ1-1|NA|many|TRBV6-5
TGTGCCAGCAGTTTCCGACACCTCATGAACACTGAAGCTTTCTTT
CASSFRHLMNTEAFF
>TRBJ2-2|NA|NA|TRBV12-5
TGTGCTAGTGCCACCTCAGGCCAGGGAAGCCCCGGGGAGCTGTTTTTT
CASATSGQGSPGELFF
>TRBJ1-1|TRBD1|NA|TRBV7-3
TGTGCCAGCAGCTTATGGGGGACAGGGGAGAACACTGAAGCTTTCTTT
CASSLWGTGENTEAFF
>TRBJ1-4|NA|few|TRBV28
TGTGCCAGCAGTTTATTCGGCGCAGCGGGTGAAAAACTGTTTTTT
CASSLFGAAGEKLFF
>TRBJ2-7|TRBD1|NA|TRBV27
TGTGCCAGCAGTTTAGACACAGGGGGGTCCTACGAGCAGCACTTC
CASSLDTGGSYEQHF
>TRBJ1-6|TRBD1|NA|TRBV6-2/TRBV6-3
TGTGCCAGCAGTTACACCCGGCCGGGACAGGGAAATTCACCCCTCCACTTT
CASSYTRPGQGNSPLHF
>TRBJ1-5|NA|NA|TRBV6-1
TGTGCCAGCAGGGAGAGAAGCAATCAGCCCCAGCATTTT
CASRERSNQPQHF
>TRBJ2-7|NA|few|TRBV2
TGTGCCGACGACGGGTTTACCTACGAGCAGTACTTC
CADDGFTYEQYF
>TRBJ2-1|TRBD2|NA|TRBV5-5
TGTGCCAGCAGCTTGGAGGAGCGGACTAGATGGGATGAGCAGTTCTTC
CASSLEERTRWDEQFF
>TRBJ1-5|NA|NA|TRBV20-1
TGCAGTGCGAGACGGGGAGGAGGGGTTCAGCCCCAGCATTTT
CSARRGGGVQPQHF
>TRBJ2-7|NA|once|TRBV4-1
TGCGCCAGCAGCCAAGTGCGTGACGCCGCTGAGCAGTACTTC
CASSQVRDAAEQYF
>TRBJ1-1|NA|NA|TRBV29-1
TGCAGCGTTGTCGACCCGGTAGGCACTGAAGCTTTCTTT
CSVVDPVGTEAFF
>TRBJ2-5|TRBD2|NA|TRBV5-1
TGCGCCAGCAGCGCCCTACTAGCGGGAGAGGAGACCCAGTACTTC
CASSALLAGEETQYF
>TRBJ1-2|TRBD1|many|TRBV2
TGTGCCAGCAGTGAAGAGGACAGGGGGCAGAATGGCTACACCTTC
CASSEEDRGQNGYTF
>TRBJ2-1|NA|NA|TRBV10-3
TGTGCCACCAAGGCGGGAAACAATGAGCAGTTCTTC
CATKAGNNEQFF
>TRBJ1-1|NA|NA|TRBV2
TGTGCCAGCAGTGCCCGACAGATAATGAACACTGAAGCTTTCTTT
CASSARQIMNTEAFF
>TRBJ1-1|NA|few|TRBV12-3/TRBV12-4
TGTGCCAGCAGTTTAACTTCACAAGCTTTCTTT
CASSLTSQAFF
>TRBJ1-5|NA|few|TRBV12-3/TRBV12-4
TGTGCCAGCAGTGAGACGGTTTATAGCAATCAGCCCCAGCATTTT
CASSETVYSNQPQHF
>TRBJ1-5|TRBD1|few|TRBV6-1
TGTGCCAGCAAAGGGGGCACAGGGGGCACAAATCAGCCCCAGCATTTT
CASKGGTGGTNQPQHF
>TRBJ1-6|TRBD1|NA|TRBV2
TGTGCCAGCAGACCTCCGCCGGGACAGGGGAATAATTCACCCCTCCACTTT
CASRPPPGQGNNSPLHF
>TRBJ1-2|NA|many|TRBV28
TGTGCCAGCAGAAGCGCTGGCTATGGCTACACCTTC
CASRSAGYGYTF
>TRBJ1-2|TRBD1|few|TRBV30
TGTGCCTGGAGTGCCGGGACAGGTGGTGGCTACACCTTC
CAWSAGTGGGYTF
>TRBJ2-4|NA|few|TRBV6-1
TGTGCCAGCACCGGCACCCGGGGGTCCAAAAACATTCAGTACTTC
CASTGTRGSKNIQYF
>TRBJ2-4|TRBD2|NA|TRBV5-1
TGCGCCAGCAGCTTGGATGGACTAGCGGGCGTTGGGGAAAACATTCAGTACTTC
CASSLDGLAGVGENIQYF
>TRBJ1-2|NA|few|TRBV29-1
TGCAGCGTTGCGGACTCTAACTATGGCTACACCTTC
CSVADSNYGYTF
>TRBJ2-5|TRBD2|NA|TRBV7-9
TGTGCCAGCAGCTTTGGCGGACTAGCGGGAGAGACCCAGTACTTC
CASSFGGLAGETQYF
>TRBJ1-5|NA|few|TRBV6-1
TGTGCCAGCAGTGAAAACCTAGGGGGGCCTAATCAGCCCCAGCATTTT
CASSENLGGPNQPQHF
>TRBJ1-5|NA|NA|TRBV12-3/TRBV12-4
TGTGCCAGCCGGTGGGGGGAGAGTCAGCCCCAGCATTTT
CASRWGESQPQHF
>TRBJ1-6|NA|few|TRBV5-1
TGCGCCAGCATGGGGGGACACTCCTATAATTCACCCCTCCACTTT
CASMGGHSYNSPLHF
>TRBJ1-1|TRBD1|NA|TRBV19
TGTGCCAGTAGGGTTGGGACAGGGGGCCAAAGCATGAACACTGAAGCTTTCTTT
CASRVGTGGQSMNTEAFF
>TRBJ1-1|TRBD1|many|TRBV12-3/TRBV12-4
TGTGCCAGCAGTTTGGGACAGGGGGCTACGAACACTGAAGCTTTCTTT
CASSLGQGATNTEAFF
>TRBJ1-2|NA|NA|TRBV6-2/TRBV6-3
TGTGCCAGCAGTGAAACCCAGGGGAGCTATGGCTACACCTTC
CASSETQGSYGYTF
>TRBJ2-5|TRBD1|NA|TRBV19
TGTGCCAGTAGTATGGACAGGGAAGAGACCCAGTACTTC
CASSMDREETQYF
>TRBJ2-5|NA|NA|TRBV7-9
TGTGCCAGCAGCTTAGAAAACAGGGAAGAGACCCAGTACTTC
CASSLENREETQYF
>TRBJ1-3|NA|NA|TRBV5-1
TGCGCCAGCAGCTTGGAGCAGGGCAGTGGAAACACCATATATTTT
CASSLEQGSGNTIYF
>TRBJ2-5|NA|NA|TRBV29-1
TGCAGCGTTTCGGGGGGCAGCTTCGAGACCCAGTACTTC
CSVSGGSFETQYF
>TRBJ1-1|NA|NA|TRBV29-1
TGCAGCGTTCTGGGGAGGCGGGGCACTGAAGCTTTCTTT
CSVLGRRGTEAFF
>TRBJ1-4|NA|NA|TRBV20-1
TGCAGTGCTAGAGTGATGGGGGCGTCTGAAAAACTGTTTTTT
CSARVMGASEKLFF
>TRBJ2-7|NA|few|TRBV11-3
TGTGCCAGCAGCAAACAACCGCCGCCGTTGGACGAGCAGTACTTC
CASSKQPPPLDEQYF
>TRBJ1-2|NA|many|TRBV2
TGTGCCAGCAGTGAAGTCCCAGGTGGTTCTAACTATGGCTACACCTTC
CASSEVPGGSNYGYTF
>TRBJ1-2|NA|many|TRBV28
TGTGCCAGCAGTTCCCCGGGATTTACAGACTATGGCTACACCTTC
CASSSPGFTDYGYTF
>TRBJ2-1|NA|NA|TRBV29-1
TGCAGCGTTGAACCGGCGGTCTACAATGAGCAGTTCTTC
CSVEPAVYNEQFF
>TRBJ2-7|NA|few|TRBV11-2
TGTGCCAGCAGCTTGGAAGCAGGTCTAAGTTACGAGCAGTACTTC
CASSLEAGLSYEQYF
>TRBJ1-2|TRBD1|NA|TRBV20-1
TGCAGTGCTCACATCGGACAGGGAGGTCTCTACACCTTC
CSAHIGQGGLYTF